This T cell receptor beta chain was obtained from a study of technical replicates of blood from several donors. Generated by immunoSEQ multiplex PCR, the TCRdb table keeps only in-frame clones and is missing some. The sample comprises tens of thousands of clones, about 95% of which are singletons, and 2.5% to 3.5% rests with the top ten. There are 13 residues in the CDR3. Germline V lookup: CDR1 MNHEY, CDR2 SVGAGI. On this clone: An end of the junction differs from the germline gene, which may be a read error.

The chain is built from TRBV6-5 and TRBJ1-1, with D uncertain. The sequence came from a human donor in good health. Some clones in this sample may be carry-over from other donors' samples. The material sequenced was PBMCs. This CDR3 reads CSSSVFSNTEAFF. CDR3 bases: TGCTCCAGCAGTGTATTTTCGAACACTGAAGCTTTCTTT.